This T cell receptor (beta chain) was captured in a study of shared clonotypes between healthy human individuals. Looking at the study overall: Samples came from a couple of female and a few male donors aged 18 to 49. For every donor, three CD4 naive, three CD4 memory, two CD8 naive and one CD8 memory plates were used.

This clone came up once. The CDR3 consists of 12 residues. Trimming left V 7 bases short and J 2 bases short, with 8 bases between. Germline V gene lookup returns CDR1 MDHEN and CDR2 SYDVKM. Naivety among CD8 cells was defined by CD45RO negativity and positive CCR7 selection, thereby excluding terminally differentiated effector memory CD45RA+ cells. Assay execution proceeded at the deep level. Only in-frame clones appear in the TCRdb table, and some are missing; sequencing was by immunoSEQ multiplex PCR. Of 660,000 or so clones listed, 96% are singletons. The TCR originated in a woman aged 25 to 45 in good health. Material: naive CD8+ T cells sorted from blood. The chain links TRBV28 to TRBJ1-2; D gene uncertain. The CDR3 region is CASIGENYGYTF. The CDR3 DNA follows: TGTGCCAGCATTGGGGAAAACTATGGCTACACCTTC.